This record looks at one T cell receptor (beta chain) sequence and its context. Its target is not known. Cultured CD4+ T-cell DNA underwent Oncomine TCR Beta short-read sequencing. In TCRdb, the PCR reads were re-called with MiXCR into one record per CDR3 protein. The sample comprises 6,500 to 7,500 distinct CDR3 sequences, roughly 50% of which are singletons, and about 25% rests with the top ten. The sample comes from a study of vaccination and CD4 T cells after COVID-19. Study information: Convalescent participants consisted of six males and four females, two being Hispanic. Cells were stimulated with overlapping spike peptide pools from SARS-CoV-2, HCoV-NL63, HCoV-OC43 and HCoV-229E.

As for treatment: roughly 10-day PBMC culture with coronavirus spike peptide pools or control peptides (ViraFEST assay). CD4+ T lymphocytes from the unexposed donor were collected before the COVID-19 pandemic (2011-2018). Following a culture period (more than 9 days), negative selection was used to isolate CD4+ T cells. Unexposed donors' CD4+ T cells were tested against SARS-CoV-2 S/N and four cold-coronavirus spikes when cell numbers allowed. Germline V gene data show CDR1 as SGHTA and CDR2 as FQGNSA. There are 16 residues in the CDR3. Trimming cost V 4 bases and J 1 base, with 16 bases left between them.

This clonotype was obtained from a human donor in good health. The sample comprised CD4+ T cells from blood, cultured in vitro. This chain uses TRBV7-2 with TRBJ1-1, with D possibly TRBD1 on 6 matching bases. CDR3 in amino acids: CASSSRGGAGNTEAFF. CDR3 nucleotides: TGTGCCAGCAGCTCAAGGGGGGGAGCAGGGAACACTGAAGCTTTCTTT.